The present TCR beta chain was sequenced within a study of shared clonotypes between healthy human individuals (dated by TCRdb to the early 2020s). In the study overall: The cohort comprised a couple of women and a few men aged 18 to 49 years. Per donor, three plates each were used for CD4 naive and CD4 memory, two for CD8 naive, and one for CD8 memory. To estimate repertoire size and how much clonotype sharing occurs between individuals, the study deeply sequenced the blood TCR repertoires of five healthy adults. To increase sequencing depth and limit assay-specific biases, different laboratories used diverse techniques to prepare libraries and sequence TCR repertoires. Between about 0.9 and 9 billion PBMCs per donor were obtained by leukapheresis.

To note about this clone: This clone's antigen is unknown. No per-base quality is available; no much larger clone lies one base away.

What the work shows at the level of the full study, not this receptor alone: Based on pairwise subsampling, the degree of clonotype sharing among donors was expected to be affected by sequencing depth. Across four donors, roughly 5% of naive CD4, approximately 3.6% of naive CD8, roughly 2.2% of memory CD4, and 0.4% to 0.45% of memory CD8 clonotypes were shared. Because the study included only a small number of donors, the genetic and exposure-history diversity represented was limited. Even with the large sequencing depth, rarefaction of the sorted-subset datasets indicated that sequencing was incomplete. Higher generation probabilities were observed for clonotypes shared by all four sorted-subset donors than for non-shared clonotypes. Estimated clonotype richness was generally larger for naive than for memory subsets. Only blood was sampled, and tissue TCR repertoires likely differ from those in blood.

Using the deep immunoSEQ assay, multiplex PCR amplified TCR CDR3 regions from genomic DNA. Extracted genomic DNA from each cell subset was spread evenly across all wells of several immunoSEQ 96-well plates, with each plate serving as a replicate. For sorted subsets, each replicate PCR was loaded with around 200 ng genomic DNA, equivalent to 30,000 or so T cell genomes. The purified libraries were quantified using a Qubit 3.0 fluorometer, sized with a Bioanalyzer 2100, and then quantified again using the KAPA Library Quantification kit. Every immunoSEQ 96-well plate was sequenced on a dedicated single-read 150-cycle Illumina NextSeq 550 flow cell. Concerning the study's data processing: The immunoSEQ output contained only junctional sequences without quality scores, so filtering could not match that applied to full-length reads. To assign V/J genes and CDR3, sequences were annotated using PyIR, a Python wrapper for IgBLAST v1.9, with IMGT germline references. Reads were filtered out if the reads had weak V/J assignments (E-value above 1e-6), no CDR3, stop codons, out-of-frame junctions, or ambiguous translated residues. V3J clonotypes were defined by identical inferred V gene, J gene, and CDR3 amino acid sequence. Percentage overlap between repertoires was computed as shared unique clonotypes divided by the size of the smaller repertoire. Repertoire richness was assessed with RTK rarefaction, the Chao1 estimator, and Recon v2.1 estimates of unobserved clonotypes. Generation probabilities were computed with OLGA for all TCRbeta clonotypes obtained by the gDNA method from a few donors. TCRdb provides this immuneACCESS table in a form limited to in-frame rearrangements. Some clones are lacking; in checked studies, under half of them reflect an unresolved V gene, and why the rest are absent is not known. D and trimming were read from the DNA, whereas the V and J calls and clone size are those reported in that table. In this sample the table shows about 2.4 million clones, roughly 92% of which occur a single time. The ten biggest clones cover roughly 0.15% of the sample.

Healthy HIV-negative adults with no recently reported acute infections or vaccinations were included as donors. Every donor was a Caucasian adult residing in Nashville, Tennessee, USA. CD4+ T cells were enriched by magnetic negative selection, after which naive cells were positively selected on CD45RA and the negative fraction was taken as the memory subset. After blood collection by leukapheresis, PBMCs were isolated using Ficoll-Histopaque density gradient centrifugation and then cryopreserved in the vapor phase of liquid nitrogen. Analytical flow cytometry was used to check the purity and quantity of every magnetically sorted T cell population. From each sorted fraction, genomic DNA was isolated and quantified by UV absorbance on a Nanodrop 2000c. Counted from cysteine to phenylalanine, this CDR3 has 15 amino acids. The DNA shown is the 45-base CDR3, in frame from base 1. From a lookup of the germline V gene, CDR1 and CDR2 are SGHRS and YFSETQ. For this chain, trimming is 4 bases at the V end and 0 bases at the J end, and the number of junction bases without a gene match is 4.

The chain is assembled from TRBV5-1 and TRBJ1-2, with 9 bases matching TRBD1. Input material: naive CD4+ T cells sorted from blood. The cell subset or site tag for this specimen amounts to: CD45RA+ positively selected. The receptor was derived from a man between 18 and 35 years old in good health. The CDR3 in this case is CASSVGTGSNYGYTF. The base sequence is TGCGCCAGCAGCGTCGGGACAGGGTCTAACTATGGCTACACCTTC.